These 3 T cell receptor beta chains share one sample of origin, sequenced in a study of blood T cell repertoires in COVID-19. TCRdb keeps only in-frame clones here, not all; method: immunoSEQ multiplex PCR. Of around 250,000 clones listed, roughly 80% are singletons. The sample taken for sequencing was PBMCs or T cells enriched from blood (not recorded which). The receptors shown here come from a man aged 50 or older who had recovered from COVID-19.

This chain uses TRBV30 with TRBJ1-2, with D unresolved. This CDR3 has 10 residues. Germline assignment: CDR1 GTSNPN and CDR2 SVGIG (reference sequence). The V end lost 7 bases, the J end lost 7 bases, and 10 bases lay between the germline ends. In nucleotides, the CDR3 is TGTGCCTTCGTCGCGGGTGGCTACACCTTC. Translation gives CAFVAGGYTF. Supplemented by reference TRBV30 and TRBJ1-2, the full variable domain reads SQTIHQWPATLVQPVGSPLSLECTVEGTSNPNLYWYRQAAGRGLQLLFYSVGIGQISSEVPQNLSASRPQDRQFILSSKKLLLSDSGFYLCAFVAGGYTFGSGTRLTVV.

This chain uses TRBV27 with TRBJ2-7; 10 bases match TRBD1. Germline V gives CDR1 MNHEY, CDR2 SMNVEV (reference sequence). This CDR3 is 15 amino acids long. With V trimmed by 8 bases and J by 2 bases, 9 bases remained unmatched. The CDR3 DNA sequence: TGTGCCAGCGGATTATTAGGACAGGGGGCCTACGAGCAGTACTTC. The encoded protein is CASGLLGQGAYEQYF.

The chain recombines TRBV9 with TRBJ2-2; TRBD2 aligns across 7 bases. V shed 0 bases and J 8 bases; nucleotides not matched to a gene: 4. In germline, CDR1 is SGDLS, CDR2 YYNGEE. This CDR3 contains 14 residues. The CDR3 DNA sequence: TGTGCCAGCAGCGTAGTTGAGGGAGGGGGGGAGCTGTTTTTT. This codes for CASSVVEGGGELFF.